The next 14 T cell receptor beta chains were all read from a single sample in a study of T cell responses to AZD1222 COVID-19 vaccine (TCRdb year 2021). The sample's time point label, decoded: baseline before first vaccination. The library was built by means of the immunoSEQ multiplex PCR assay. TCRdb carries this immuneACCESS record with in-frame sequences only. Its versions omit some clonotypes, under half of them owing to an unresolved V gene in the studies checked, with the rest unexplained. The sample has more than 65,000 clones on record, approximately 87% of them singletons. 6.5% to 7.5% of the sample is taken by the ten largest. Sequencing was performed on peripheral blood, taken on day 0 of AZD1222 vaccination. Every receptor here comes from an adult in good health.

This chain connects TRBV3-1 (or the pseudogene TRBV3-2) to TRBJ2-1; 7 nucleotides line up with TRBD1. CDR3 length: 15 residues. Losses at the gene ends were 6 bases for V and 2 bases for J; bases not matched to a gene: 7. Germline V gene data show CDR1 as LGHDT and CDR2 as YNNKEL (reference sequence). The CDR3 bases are TGTGCCAGCAGGCCCACAGGGGCAACCTACAATGAGCAGTTCTTC. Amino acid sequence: CASRPTGATYNEQFF.

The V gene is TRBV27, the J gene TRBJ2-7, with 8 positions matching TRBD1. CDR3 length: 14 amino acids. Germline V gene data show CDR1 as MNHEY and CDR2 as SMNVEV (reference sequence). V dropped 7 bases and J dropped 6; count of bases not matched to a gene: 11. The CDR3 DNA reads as TGTGCCAGCACTACTGGGCCAGGGGGCAGCGAGCAGTACTTC. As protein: CASTTGPGGSEQYF.

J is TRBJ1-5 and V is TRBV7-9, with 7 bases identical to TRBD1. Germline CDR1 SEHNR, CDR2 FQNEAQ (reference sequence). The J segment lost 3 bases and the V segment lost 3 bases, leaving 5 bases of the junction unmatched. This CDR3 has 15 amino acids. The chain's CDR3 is CASSLGGQDNQPQHF. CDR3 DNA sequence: TGTGCCAGCAGCTTGGGCGGACAGGACAATCAGCCCCAGCATTTT.

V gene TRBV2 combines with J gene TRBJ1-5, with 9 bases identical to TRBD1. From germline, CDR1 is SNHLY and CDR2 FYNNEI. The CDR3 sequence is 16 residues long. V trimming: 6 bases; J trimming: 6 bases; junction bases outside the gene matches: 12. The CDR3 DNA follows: TGTGCCAGCAGCCGTGGATCGGGACAGGGCAGTCAGCCCCAGCATTTT. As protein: CASSRGSGQGSQPQHF.

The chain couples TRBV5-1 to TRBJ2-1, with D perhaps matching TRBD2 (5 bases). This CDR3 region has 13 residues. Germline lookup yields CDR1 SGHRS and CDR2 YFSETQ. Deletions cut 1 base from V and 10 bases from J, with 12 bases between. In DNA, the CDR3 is TGCGCCAGCAGCTTGTCGGGCGGGTCCGAGCAGTTCTTC. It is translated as CASSLSGGSEQFF.

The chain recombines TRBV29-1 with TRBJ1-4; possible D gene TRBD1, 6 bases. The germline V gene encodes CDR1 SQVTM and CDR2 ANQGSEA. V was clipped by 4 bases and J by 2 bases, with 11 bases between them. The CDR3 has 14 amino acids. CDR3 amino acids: CSVGKGGTNEKLFF. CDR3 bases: TGCAGCGTTGGGAAGGGGGGTACTAATGAAAAACTGTTTTTT.

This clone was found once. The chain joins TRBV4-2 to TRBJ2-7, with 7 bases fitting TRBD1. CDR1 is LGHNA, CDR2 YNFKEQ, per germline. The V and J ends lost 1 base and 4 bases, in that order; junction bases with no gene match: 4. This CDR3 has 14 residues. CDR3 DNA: TGTGCCAGCAGCCAAGGACAGGGAACTTACGAGCAGTACTTC. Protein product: CASSQGQGTYEQYF.

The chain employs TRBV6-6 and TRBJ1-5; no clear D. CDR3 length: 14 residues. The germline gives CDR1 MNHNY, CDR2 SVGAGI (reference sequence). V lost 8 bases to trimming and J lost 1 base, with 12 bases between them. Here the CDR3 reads CASAGGGSNQPQHF. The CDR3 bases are TGTGCCAGCGCCGGAGGCGGGAGCAATCAGCCCCAGCATTTT.

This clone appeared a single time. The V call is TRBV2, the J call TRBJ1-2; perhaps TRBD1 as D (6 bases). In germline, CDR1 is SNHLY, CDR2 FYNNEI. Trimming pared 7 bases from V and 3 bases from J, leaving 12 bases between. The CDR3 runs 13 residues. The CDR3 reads CASKGGVDYGYTF. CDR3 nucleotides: TGTGCCAGCAAGGGGGGGGTAGACTATGGCTACACCTTC.

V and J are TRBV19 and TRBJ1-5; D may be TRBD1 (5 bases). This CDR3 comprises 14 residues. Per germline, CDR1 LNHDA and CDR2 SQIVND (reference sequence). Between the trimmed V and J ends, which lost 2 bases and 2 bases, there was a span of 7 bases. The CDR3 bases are TGTGCCAGTAGTATACAGGGAGGCAATCAGCCCCAGCATTTT. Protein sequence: CASSIQGGNQPQHF. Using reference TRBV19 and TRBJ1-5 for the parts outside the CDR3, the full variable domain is DGGITQSPKYLFRKEGQNVTLSCEQNLNHDAMYWYRQDPGQGLRLIYYSQIVNDFQKGDIAEGYSVSREKKESFPLTVTSAQKNPTAFYLCASSIQGGNQPQHFGDGTRLSIL.

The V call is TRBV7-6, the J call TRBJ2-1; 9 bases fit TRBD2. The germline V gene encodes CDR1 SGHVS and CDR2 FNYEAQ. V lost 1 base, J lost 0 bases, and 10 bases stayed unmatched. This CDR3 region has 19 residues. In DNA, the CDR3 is TGTGCCAGCAGCTTAGGCGGGGGGGGAACGGGGAACTCCTACAATGAGCAGTTCTTC. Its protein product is CASSLGGGGTGNSYNEQFF. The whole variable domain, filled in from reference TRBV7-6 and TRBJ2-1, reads GAGVSQSPRYKVTKRGQDVALRCDPISGHVSLYWYRQALGQGPEFLTYFNYEAQQDKSGLPNDRFSAERPEGSISTLTIQRTEQRDSAMYRCASSLGGGGTGNSYNEQFFGPGTRLTVL.

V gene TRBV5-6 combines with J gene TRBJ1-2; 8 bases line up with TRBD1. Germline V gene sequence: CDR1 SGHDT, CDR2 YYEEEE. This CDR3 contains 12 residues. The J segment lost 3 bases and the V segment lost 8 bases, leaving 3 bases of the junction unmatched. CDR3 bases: TGTGCCAGTGACAGGGGAGACTATGGCTACACCTTC. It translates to CASDRGDYGYTF.

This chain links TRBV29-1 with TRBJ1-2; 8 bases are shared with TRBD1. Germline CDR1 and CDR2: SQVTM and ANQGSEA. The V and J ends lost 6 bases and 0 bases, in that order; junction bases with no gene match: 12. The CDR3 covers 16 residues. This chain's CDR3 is CSVGGQDLRTNYGYTF. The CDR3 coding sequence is TGCAGCGTGGGGGGACAGGATCTTCGAACTAACTATGGCTACACCTTC.

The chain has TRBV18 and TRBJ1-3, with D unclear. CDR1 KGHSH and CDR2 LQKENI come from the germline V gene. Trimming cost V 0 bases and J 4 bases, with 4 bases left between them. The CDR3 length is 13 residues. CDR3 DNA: TGTGCCAGCTCACCACCGGCCGGAAACACCATATATTTT. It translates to CASSPPAGNTIYF.